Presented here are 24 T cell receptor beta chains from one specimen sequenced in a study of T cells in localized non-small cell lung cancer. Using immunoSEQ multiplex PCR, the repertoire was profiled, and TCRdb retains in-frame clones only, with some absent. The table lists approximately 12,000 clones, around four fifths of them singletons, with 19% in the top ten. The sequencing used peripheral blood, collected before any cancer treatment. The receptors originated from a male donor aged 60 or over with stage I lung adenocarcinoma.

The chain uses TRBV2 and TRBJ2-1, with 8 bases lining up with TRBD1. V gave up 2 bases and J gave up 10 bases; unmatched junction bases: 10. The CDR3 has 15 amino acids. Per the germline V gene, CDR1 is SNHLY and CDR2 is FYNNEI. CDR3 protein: CASSERDRRNSEQFF. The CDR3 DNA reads TGTGCCAGCAGTGAACGGGACAGGCGTAATTCGGAGCAGTTCTTC.

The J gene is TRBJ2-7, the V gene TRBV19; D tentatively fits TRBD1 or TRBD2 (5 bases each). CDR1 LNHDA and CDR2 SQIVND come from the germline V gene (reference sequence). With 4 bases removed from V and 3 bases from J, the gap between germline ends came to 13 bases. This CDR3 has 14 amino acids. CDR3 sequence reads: CASSTRDGGYEQYF. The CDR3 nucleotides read TGTGCCAGTAGTACCCGGGACGGCGGCTACGAGCAGTACTTC. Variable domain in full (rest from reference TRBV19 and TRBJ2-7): DGGITQSPKYLFRKEGQNVTLSCEQNLNHDAMYWYRQDPGQGLRLIYYSQIVNDFQKGDIAEGYSVSREKKESFPLTVTSAQKNPTAFYLCASSTRDGGYEQYFGPGTRLTVT.

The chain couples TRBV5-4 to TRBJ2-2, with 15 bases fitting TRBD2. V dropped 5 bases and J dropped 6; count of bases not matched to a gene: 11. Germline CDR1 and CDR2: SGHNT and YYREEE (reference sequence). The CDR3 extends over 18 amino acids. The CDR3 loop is CASSRGLAGGGRSGELFF. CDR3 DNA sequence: TGTGCCAGCAGTCGGGGACTAGCGGGAGGTGGGAGATCCGGGGAGCTGTTTTTT.

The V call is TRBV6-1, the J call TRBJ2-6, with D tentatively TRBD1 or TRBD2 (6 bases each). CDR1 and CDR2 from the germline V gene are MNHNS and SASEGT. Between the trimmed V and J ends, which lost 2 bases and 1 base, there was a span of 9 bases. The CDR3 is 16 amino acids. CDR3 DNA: TGTGCCAGCAGTGAAAGGGGGGCATCTGGGGCCAACGTCCTGACTTTC. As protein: CASSERGASGANVLTF.

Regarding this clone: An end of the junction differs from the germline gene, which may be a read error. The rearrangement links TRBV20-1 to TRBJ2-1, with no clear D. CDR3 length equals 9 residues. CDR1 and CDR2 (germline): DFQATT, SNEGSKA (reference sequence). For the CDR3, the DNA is TGCAGTGCTAGAGATCCAAGGGTCTTC. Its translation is CSARDPRVF.

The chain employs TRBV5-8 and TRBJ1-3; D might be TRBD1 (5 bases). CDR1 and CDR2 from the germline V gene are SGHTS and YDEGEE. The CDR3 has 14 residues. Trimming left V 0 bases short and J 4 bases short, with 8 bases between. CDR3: CASSLGTKGNTIYF. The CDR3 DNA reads TGTGCCAGCAGCTTGGGGACAAAGGGAAACACCATATATTTT.

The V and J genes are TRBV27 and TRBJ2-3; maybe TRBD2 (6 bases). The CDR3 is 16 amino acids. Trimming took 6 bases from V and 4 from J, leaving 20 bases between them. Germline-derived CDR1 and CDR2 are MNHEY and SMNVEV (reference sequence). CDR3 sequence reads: CASSLNAGRRADTQYF. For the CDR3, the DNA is TGTGCCAGCAGCCTGAACGCGGGGCGTAGGGCAGATACGCAGTATTTT.

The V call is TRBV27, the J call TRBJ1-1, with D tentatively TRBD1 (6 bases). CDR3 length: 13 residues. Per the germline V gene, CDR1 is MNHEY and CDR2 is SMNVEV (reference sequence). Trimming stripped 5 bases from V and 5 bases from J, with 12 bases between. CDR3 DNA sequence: TGTGCCAGCAGTGCCAGGGGTTGGACTGAAGCTTTCTTT. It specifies CASSARGWTEAFF.

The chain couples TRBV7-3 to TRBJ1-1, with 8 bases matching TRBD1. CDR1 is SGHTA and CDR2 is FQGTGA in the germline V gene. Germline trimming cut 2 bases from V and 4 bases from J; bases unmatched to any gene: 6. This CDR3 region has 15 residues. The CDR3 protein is CASSLGGDRSTEAFF. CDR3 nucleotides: TGTGCCAGCAGCTTAGGGGGGGACAGGAGCACTGAAGCTTTCTTT.

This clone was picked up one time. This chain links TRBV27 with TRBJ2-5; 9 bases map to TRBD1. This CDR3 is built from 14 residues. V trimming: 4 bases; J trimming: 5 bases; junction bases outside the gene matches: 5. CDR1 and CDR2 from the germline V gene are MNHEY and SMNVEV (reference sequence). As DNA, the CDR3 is TGTGCCAGCAGTTCCGGACAGGGGAGGGAGACCCAGTACTTC. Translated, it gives CASSSGQGRETQYF.

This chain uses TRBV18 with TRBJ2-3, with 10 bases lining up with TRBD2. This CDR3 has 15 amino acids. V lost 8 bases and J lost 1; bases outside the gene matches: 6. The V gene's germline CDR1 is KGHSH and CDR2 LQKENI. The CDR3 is CASRLAGGGTDTQYF. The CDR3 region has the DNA TGTGCCAGCCGTTTAGCGGGAGGTGGCACAGATACGCAGTATTTT.

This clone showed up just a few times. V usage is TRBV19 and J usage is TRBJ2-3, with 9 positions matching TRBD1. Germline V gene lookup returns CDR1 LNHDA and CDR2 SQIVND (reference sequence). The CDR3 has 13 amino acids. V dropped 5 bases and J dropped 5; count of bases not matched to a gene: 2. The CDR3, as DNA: TGTGCCAGTAGTTTGGACAGGGGAGATACGCAGTATTTT. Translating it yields CASSLDRGDTQYF.

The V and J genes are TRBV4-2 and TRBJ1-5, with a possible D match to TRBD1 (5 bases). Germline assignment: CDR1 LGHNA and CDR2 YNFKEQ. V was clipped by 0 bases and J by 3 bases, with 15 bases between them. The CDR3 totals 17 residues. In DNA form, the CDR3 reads TGTGCCAGCAGCCAAGATCTCTCCGGGACGGTCAATCAGCCCCAGCATTTT. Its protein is CASSQDLSGTVNQPQHF.

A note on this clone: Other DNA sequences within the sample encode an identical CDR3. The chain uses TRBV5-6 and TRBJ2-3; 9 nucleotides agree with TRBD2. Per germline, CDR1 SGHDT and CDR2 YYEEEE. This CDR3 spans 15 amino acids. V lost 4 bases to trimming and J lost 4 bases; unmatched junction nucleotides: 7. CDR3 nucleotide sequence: TGTGCCAGCAGCCTGACTAGCGGTCGGCCAGATACGCAGTATTTT. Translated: CASSLTSGRPDTQYF.

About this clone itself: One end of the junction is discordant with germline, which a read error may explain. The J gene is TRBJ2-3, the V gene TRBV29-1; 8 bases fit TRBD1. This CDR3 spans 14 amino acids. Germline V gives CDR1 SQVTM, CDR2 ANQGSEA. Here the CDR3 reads CSVEGQGRTDTQYF. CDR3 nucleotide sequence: TGCAGCGTCGAAGGACAGGGCCGCACAGATACGCAGTATTTT.

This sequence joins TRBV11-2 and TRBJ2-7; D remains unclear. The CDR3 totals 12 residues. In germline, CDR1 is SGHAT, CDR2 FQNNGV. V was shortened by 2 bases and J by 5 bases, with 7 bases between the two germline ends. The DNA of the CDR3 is TGTGCCAGCAGCTTAAATCGGGACGAGCAGTACTTC. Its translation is CASSLNRDEQYF.

The CDR3 region is CASSYSTRGYEQYF. CDR3 in DNA: TGTGCCAGCAGTTACTCGACACGAGGGTACGAGCAGTACTTC. The V gene is TRBV6-5, the J gene TRBJ2-7; a possible D gene is TRBD2 (5 bases). From germline, CDR1 is MNHEY and CDR2 SVGAGI. CDR3 length equals 14 residues. V lost 0 bases, J lost 4 bases, and 10 bases lay in between.

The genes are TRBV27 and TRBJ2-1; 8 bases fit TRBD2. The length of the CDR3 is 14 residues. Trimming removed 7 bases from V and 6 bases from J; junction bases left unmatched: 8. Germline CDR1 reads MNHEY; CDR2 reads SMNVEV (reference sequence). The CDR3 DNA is TGTGCCAGCAAAAGGGTAGCGGGGCTCAATGAGCAGTTCTTC. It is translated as CASKRVAGLNEQFF.

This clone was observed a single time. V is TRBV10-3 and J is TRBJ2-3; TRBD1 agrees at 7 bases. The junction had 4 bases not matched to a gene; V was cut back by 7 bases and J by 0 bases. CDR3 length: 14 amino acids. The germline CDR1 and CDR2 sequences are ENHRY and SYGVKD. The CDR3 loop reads CAIKGAFSTDTQYF. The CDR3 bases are TGTGCCATCAAGGGGGCCTTTAGCACAGATACGCAGTATTTT.

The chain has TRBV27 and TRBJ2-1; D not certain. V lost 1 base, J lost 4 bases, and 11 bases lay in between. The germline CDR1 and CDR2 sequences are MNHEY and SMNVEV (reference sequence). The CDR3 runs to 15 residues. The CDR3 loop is CASSLFSRRYNEQFF. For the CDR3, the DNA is TGTGCCAGCAGTTTATTTTCGCGACGTTACAATGAGCAGTTCTTC.

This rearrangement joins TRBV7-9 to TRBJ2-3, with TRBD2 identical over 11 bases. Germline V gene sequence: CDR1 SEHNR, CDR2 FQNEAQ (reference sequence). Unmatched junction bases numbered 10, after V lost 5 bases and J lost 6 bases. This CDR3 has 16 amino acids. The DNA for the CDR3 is TGTGCCAGCAGCCCCCGCCTGGGACTAGCGGACGATACGCAGTATTTT. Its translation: CASSPRLGLADDTQYF.

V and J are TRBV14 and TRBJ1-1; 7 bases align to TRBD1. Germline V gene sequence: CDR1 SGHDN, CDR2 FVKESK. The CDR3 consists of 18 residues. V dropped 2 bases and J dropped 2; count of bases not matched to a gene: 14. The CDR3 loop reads CASSQKTGSGFYNTEAFF. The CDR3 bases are TGTGCCAGCAGCCAAAAGACAGGGTCGGGCTTCTATAACACTGAAGCTTTCTTT.

CDR3: CASTPTGRWGHEQYF. CDR3 DNA: TGTGCCAGCACCCCGACTGGCAGGTGGGGCCACGAGCAGTACTTC. The rearrangement joins TRBV11-2 to TRBJ2-7; possibly TRBD1 for D (5 bases). Trimming left V 7 bases short and J 5 bases short, with 21 bases between. Germline assignment: CDR1 SGHAT and CDR2 FQNNGV. The CDR3 sequence is 15 residues long.

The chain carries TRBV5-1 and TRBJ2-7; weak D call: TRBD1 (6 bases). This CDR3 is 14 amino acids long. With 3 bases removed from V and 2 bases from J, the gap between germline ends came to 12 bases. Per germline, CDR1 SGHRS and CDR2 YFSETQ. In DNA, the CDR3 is TGCGCCAGCAGCTCGACAGGTTCCGCCTACGAGCAGTACTTC. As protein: CASSSTGSAYEQYF. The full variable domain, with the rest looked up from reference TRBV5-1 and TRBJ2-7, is KAGVTQTPRYLIKTRGQQVTLSCSPISGHRSVSWYQQTPGQGLQFLFEYFSETQRNKGNFPGRFSGRQFSNSRSEMNVSTLELGDSALYLCASSSTGSAYEQYFGPGTRLTVT.